The T cell receptor beta chain described here comes from a study of blood T cells in healthy people across ages. The CDR3 loop spans 16 amino acids. It was ten milliliters of peripheral blood that were drawn from each donor. Note on this clonotype: Its antigen is not known. The junction departs from the called germline gene at one end, perhaps through a read error.

A second PCR of 7 to 11 cycles used a sample-barcoded 5' primer and a J-beta primer mix. TCRdb ran MiXCR on the 5' RACE reads and lists one entry per CDR3 protein. The sample records approximately 880,000 distinct CDR3 sequences, roughly 43% being singletons. Whole-study results and caveats: Donor CMV infection status was unknown, possibly confounding age-related changes in expanded clonotypes. A roughly linear fall in TCR beta diversity per million T cells was seen with increasing age.

This clonotype was sampled from a man under 40 in good health. Sequenced sample: blood. This chain joins TRBV12-3 or TRBV12-4 and TRBJ1-2; 11 bases line up with TRBD1. DNA for the CDR3: TGTGCCAGTAGTTTTGCCGGGACAGGGGGTCGAAATGGCTACACCTTC. As protein: CASSFAGTGGRNGYTF.